The source of this T cell receptor beta chain is a study of metastatic and nonmetastatic thyroid tumors. Overall study: Repertoire comparison spanned blood and tumor or nodule tissue of malignant and benign thyroid patients. Study findings and constraints: In blood and tumor, TCR beta diversity was reportedly significantly higher in malignant thyroid tumors than in benign nodules.

The V gene's germline CDR1 is SGHDN and CDR2 FVKESK. CDR3 length equals 15 residues. Ahead of thyroid surgery, no patient had received treatment of any kind. Original data processing: CDR3 was compared across clinicopathological groups, and the resulting differences were used to build a distant-metastasis classifier for papillary thyroid cancer. TCRdb reanalyzed the PCR reads via MiXCR. The V and J calls reflect TCRdb's pipeline rather than the authors' work. Of 23,000 or so clones in the sample, roughly 20% were seen once. Points on this clone: What it binds is not known.

What was sequenced was blood. This chain joins TRBV14 and TRBJ1-2; 8 bases align to TRBD1. The origin of this receptor is a male donor with papillary thyroid cancer or a benign thyroid nodule (not recorded which). Some clones in this sample may be carry-over from other donors' samples. CDR3 sequence reads: CDISQGAGGYNGYTF. In DNA, the CDR3 is TGTGACATCAGCCAAGGAGCAGGGGGCTATAATGGCTACACCTTC.